Listed below are T cell receptor beta chains from one sample, sequenced in a study of blood T cell repertoires in COVID-19. Profiled with immunoSEQ multiplex PCR; TCRdb holds only in-frame clones, not every one. The table has fewer than 200,000 clones, 80% seen once. The sample comprised peripheral blood. All receptors come from a man in his 60s with acute or convalescent COVID-19. CDR3s include the opening cysteine and the closing phenylalanine or tryptophan. Each record gives: V gene, CDR3 length, D gene, J gene, clone size, CDR3 DNA, CDR3 protein. D genes are given only for firm matches. The size of a clone is reported for some rows only, either as once, few or many, or as a class for expanded clones.

TRBV2	15	NA	TRBJ2-2	once	TGTGCCAGCAGTGCCCAGCGGTGGCCGGGGGGGGAGCTGTTTTTT	CASSAQRWPGGELFF
TRBV4-2	15	TRBD1	TRBJ1-2	many	TGTGCCAGCAGCCAAGAACAGGGGCCAGGCTATGGCTACACCTTC	CASSQEQGPGYGYTF
TRBV10-1	16	TRBD2	TRBJ2-1	NA	TGCGCCAGCAGCTACCTCCGCGGGGGTCACTACAATGAGCAGTTCTTC	CASSYLRGGHYNEQFF
TRBV7-2	14	TRBD2	TRBJ2-5	NA	TGTGCCAGCAGCTGGGGACTAGCGGGAGAGACCCAGTACTTC	CASSWGLAGETQYF
TRBV19	17	TRBD2	TRBJ2-1	NA	TGTGCCAGTAGTATAGAATTTCGGGCGGGAGGTCAGAGTGAGCAGTTCTTC	CASSIEFRAGGQSEQFF
TRBV28	15	NA	TRBJ1-4	few	TGTGCCAGCAGTTTGATAGACAGCCGGAATGAAAAACTGTTTTTT	CASSLIDSRNEKLFF
TRBV28	12	NA	TRBJ2-2	NA	TGTGCCAGCACCCAGGGGACCGGGGAGCTGTTTTTT	CASTQGTGELFF
TRBV29-1	12	NA	TRBJ1-1	NA	TGCAGCGTTGGTGGCAGGAACACTGAAGCTTTCTTT	CSVGGRNTEAFF
TRBV4-3	17	NA	TRBJ2-3	NA	TGCGCCAGCAGCCAAGACCGATCTAGCATTCTCACAGATACGCAGTATTTT	CASSQDRSSILTDTQYF
TRBV20-1	13	NA	TRBJ1-1	NA	TGCAGTGCTAGTGGCGGCGTCCTCACTGAAGCTTTCTTT	CSASGGVLTEAFF
TRBV5-1	14	NA	TRBJ2-7	many	TGCGCCAGCAGCTTGGAGTACAGAACCTACGAGCAGTACTTC	CASSLEYRTYEQYF
TRBV5-4	15	TRBD1	TRBJ1-6	NA	TGTGCCAGCAGCTCGAGGGACAGGGGAAATTCACCCCTCCACTTT	CASSSRDRGNSPLHF
TRBV9	15	NA	TRBJ2-2	few	TGTGCCAGCAGCGTAGCGGGGGAGCGGGCCGGGGAGCTGTTTTTT	CASSVAGERAGELFF
TRBV9	14	TRBD2	TRBJ2-7	NA	TGTGCCAGCAGCCCCTCCAGGCGGGAGATCGAGCAGTACTTC	CASSPSRREIEQYF
TRBV6-5	14	NA	TRBJ2-7	NA	TGTGCCAGCAGTCTTCGACGGGAGTCACACGAGCAGTACTTC	CASSLRRESHEQYF
TRBV5-6	15	TRBD1	TRBJ2-4	NA	TGTGCCAGCAGCTTAACGACAGGGGTGGTGGACATTCAGTACTTC	CASSLTTGVVDIQYF
TRBV5-1	13	TRBD1	TRBJ2-1	NA	TGCGCCAGCAGCACAGGACAGGGCAATGAGCAGTTCTTC	CASSTGQGNEQFF
TRBV7-9	16	TRBD2	TRBJ2-1	few	TGTGCCAGCAGCTTGGGTTCGAGCGGGAGGCTGAATGAGCAGTTCTTC	CASSLGSSGRLNEQFF
TRBV19	18	TRBD1	TRBJ1-5	few	TGTGCCAGTAGTCCCTTTTTGGGACAGGGGGGAAGGGATCAGCCCCAGCATTTT	CASSPFLGQGGRDQPQHF
TRBV28	14	TRBD2	TRBJ2-7	NA	TGTGCCAGCAGTTTTGTGCGGGAGTCGTACGAGCAGTACTTC	CASSFVRESYEQYF
TRBV19	14	TRBD1	TRBJ2-5	few	TGTGCCAGTAGTATGGGCAGGGGGAAAGAGACCCAGTACTTC	CASSMGRGKETQYF
TRBV19	14	NA	TRBJ1-2	NA	TGTGCCAGTACCACCCGGGAGGGAGTAAGTGGCTACACCTTC	CASTTREGVSGYTF
TRBV2	14	NA	TRBJ2-5	NA	TGTGCCAGCAGTGAGGCTAGGAGCGGAGAGACCCAGTACTTC	CASSEARSGETQYF
TRBV24-1	15	TRBD1	TRBJ1-3	once	TGTGCCACCAGTGATGACAGGGACCCTGGAAACACCATATATTTT	CATSDDRDPGNTIYF
TRBV13	11	TRBD2	TRBJ2-1	NA	TGTGCCAGCAGTTCCCGACTAGCGTTGTTCTTC	CASSSRLALFF
TRBV4-1	15	NA	TRBJ1-5	NA	TGCGCCAGCAGCCAAATGGGAGTGAGCGGGCAGCCCCAGCATTTT	CASSQMGVSGQPQHF
TRBV13	13	NA	TRBJ1-2	NA	TGTGCCAGCAGCTTAGGCAACGGGGATGGCTACACCTTC	CASSLGNGDGYTF
TRBV2	13	NA	TRBJ1-5	once	TGTGCCAGCAGTCAAGAGACAGATCAGCCCCAGCATTTT	CASSQETDQPQHF
TRBV29-1	15	TRBD1	TRBJ1-2	NA	TGCAGCGTTGACTCGCCGGGGCAGGGGGCCTATGGCTACACCTTC	CSVDSPGQGAYGYTF
TRBV12-3/TRBV12-4	13	NA	TRBJ1-1	NA	TGTGCCAGCAGAGACGACAGGAACACTGAAGCTTTCTTT	CASRDDRNTEAFF
TRBV10-3	16	TRBD1	TRBJ2-1	NA	TGTGCCATCAGCCGGACAGGGGAGGGGTCCTACAATGAGCAGTTCTTC	CAISRTGEGSYNEQFF
TRBV27	14	NA	TRBJ1-4	many	TGTGCCAGCACCGAAAGAGCGGCTAATGAAAAACTGTTTTTT	CASTERAANEKLFF
TRBV6-1	13	NA	TRBJ1-6	NA	TGTGCCAGCAGTGAAGCTCGAGGTCCACCCCTCCACTTT	CASSEARGPPLHF
TRBV30	15	NA	TRBJ1-2	NA	TGTGCCGGATTGTTTTCCCTCACAGAAAACTATGGCTACACCTTC	CAGLFSLTENYGYTF
TRBV3-1/TRBV3-2	12	TRBD1	TRBJ1-5	NA	TGTGCCAGCAGCCACAGGGGGCAGCCCCAGCATTTT	CASSHRGQPQHF
TRBV6-6	20	TRBD1	TRBJ1-3	NA	TGTGCCAGCAGTAGATTCTCCGGGACAGGGGATTTGCCCTCTGGAAACACCATATATTTT	CASSRFSGTGDLPSGNTIYF
TRBV4-2	16	TRBD1	TRBJ1-2	NA	TGTGCCAGCAGCCACCGGGACAGGGTCGTTCAGGGTGGCTACACCTTC	CASSHRDRVVQGGYTF
TRBV18	14	NA	TRBJ1-2	NA	TGTGCCAGCTCACCGACCGGGACTAACTATGGCTACACCTTC	CASSPTGTNYGYTF
TRBV7-2	14	TRBD2	TRBJ2-5	NA	TGTGCCAGCAGCCGCGGGGGGGTCCAAGAGACCCAGTACTTC	CASSRGGVQETQYF
TRBV5-1	13	TRBD1	TRBJ1-5	NA	TGCGCCAGCAGCGTCGACAGGGACCAGCCCCAGCATTTT	CASSVDRDQPQHF
TRBV12-2	14	NA	TRBJ1-3	NA	TGTGCAAGTCGCAAGATTGGCAGGGTAAACACCATATATTTT	CASRKIGRVNTIYF
TRBV14	18	TRBD2	TRBJ2-3	NA	TGTGCCAGCAGCCAAGATCACGTGCGGCGGGGGTTGACAGATACGCAGTATTTT	CASSQDHVRRGLTDTQYF
TRBV5-1	15	TRBD1	TRBJ1-1	NA	TGCGCCAGCAGCTTTTCGGGACAGGGTGACACTGAAGCTTTCTTT	CASSFSGQGDTEAFF
TRBV12-5	18	TRBD2	TRBJ2-3	NA	TGTGCTAGTGGTTTGGTACTACGGGGACTAGCGGGGACAGATACGCAGTATTTT	CASGLVLRGLAGTDTQYF
TRBV3-1/TRBV3-2	14	NA	TRBJ1-4	NA	TGTGCCAGCAGCCGGACAGAGAAGACCTGGGGGCTGTTTTTT	CASSRTEKTWGLFF
TRBV5-4	16	TRBD2	TRBJ2-5	NA	TGTGCCAGCAGCCCTGGGGCGGGGGGCCTTCGAGAGACCCAGTACTTC	CASSPGAGGLRETQYF
TRBV5-1	15	NA	TRBJ2-1	NA	TGCGCCAGCAGCTTGTCTTCCCGACTAGACAATGAGCAGTTCTTC	CASSLSSRLDNEQFF
TRBV24-1	19	NA	TRBJ2-3	NA	TGTGCCACCAGTGATTCCCTTTCCGCTTCGGGAACTAGCACAGATACGCAGTATTTT	CATSDSLSASGTSTDTQYF
TRBV3-1/TRBV3-2	18	TRBD2	TRBJ2-3	once	TGTGCCAGCAGCCAAGAGCCCTATCTAGCGGGGTTCACAGATACGCAGTATTTT	CASSQEPYLAGFTDTQYF
TRBV6-1	17	NA	TRBJ2-1	NA	TGTGCCAGCAGTGAAGCCCCGTGGGGAGCGAGTGGGGATGAGCAGTTCTTC	CASSEAPWGASGDEQFF
TRBV15	17	TRBD1	TRBJ1-5	NA	TGTGCCACCAGCAGAGGGGACAGGGCTACGGCGAATCAGCCCCAGCATTTT	CATSRGDRATANQPQHF
TRBV7-6	15	NA	TRBJ1-3	NA	TGTGCCAGCAGCTCGACAGCAAGCTCTGGAAACACCATATATTTT	CASSSTASSGNTIYF
TRBV10-3	15	TRBD1	TRBJ2-1	NA	TGTGCCATCAGAGAACGGGACAGCGTAGACAATGAGCAGTTCTTC	CAIRERDSVDNEQFF